The clone carrying this TCR beta chain has only a few counts. This entry is derived from a study of T cells after yellow fever vaccination. Germline V CDR1 and CDR2: SGHRS, YFSETQ. The CDR3 is 16 residues long. Losses at the gene ends were 0 bases for V and 1 base for J; bases not matched to a gene: 7. The TCR cDNA carried a universal primer site and UMIs from 5'RACE template switching. MiXCR, applied by TCRdb to the 5' RACE reads, yields one record per CDR3 protein. Altogether fewer than 650,000 distinct CDR3 sequences are present, about a fifth being singletons, with the ten largest covering less than 20%.

The sequenced sample was PBMCs, obtained 21 days after the first yellow fever vaccination. The receptor was isolated from a man aged 18 to 29 who received the YFV17D yellow fever vaccine. The V gene is TRBV5-1, the J gene TRBJ2-7, with 7 nucleotides matching TRBD1. For the CDR3, the DNA is TGCGCCAGCAGCTTGGGTCAGGGGGTATGGTCCTACGAGCAGTACGTC. Residues: CASSLGQGVWSYEQYV.